The T cell receptor beta chain under discussion was sequenced for a study of blood T cell repertoires in COVID-19. As for the study in general: The United States, Italy and Spain were the sources of the acute and convalescent COVID-19 samples. Nucleic acid was either cDNA or gDNA, and it came from T cells, B-cell-depleted T cells, or PBMCs.

The V and J ends lost 1 base and 5 bases, in that order; junction bases with no gene match: 6. CDR1 LNHNV and CDR2 YYDKDF come from the germline V gene (reference sequence). This CDR3 contains 15 residues. As originally analysed: Estimation of nucleated cell counts was performed using reference gene primer amplification. Clones were sequenced by immunoSEQ multiplex PCR, and TCRdb holds only the in-frame ones, with some missing. D and trimming were read from the DNA, whereas the V and J calls and clone size are those reported in that table. Of approximately 240,000 clones in the sample, 65% to 90% are singletons; the top ten hold 4% to 6%.

The chain combines TRBV15 with TRBJ1-2, with 8 bases identical to TRBD1. What was sequenced was peripheral blood. This clonotype was sampled from a woman over 75 with active or convalescent COVID-19. CDR3 sequence (DNA): TGTGCCACCAGCAGAGTGAGACAGGGGATGTATGGCTACACCTTC. It codes for CATSRVRQGMYGYTF.